The source of this T cell receptor (beta chain) is a study of human T cells and chemical hapten exposure. Trimming took 4 bases from V and 6 from J; bases not matched to a gene: 7. The CDR3 covers 15 residues. Germline-derived CDR1 and CDR2 are SGHAT and FQNNGV. Time point indicated: pre-sensitization, week 0. Treatment: therapeutic diphenylcyclopropenone sensitization with weekly scalp DPC. This clonotype was counted many times. TCRdb called the RACE reads again in MiXCR, with one record for every CDR3 protein. This sample has some 400,000 distinct CDR3 sequences, with roughly 4.6% found just once. Sequenced material: whole blood, taken in connection with sensitization to the hapten diphenylcyclopropenone (DPC). The chain employs TRBV11-2 and TRBJ2-2, with 8 bases lining up with TRBD2. The TCR originated in a woman aged 50 to 60 with alopecia areata. Some clones in this sample may be carry-over from other donors' samples. As DNA, the CDR3 is TGTGCCAGCAGCTCTGGACTAGCCTACTCCGGGGAGCTGTTTTTT. It encodes CASSSGLAYSGELFF.